The 32 T cell receptor beta chains presented below share a single source sample, sequenced in a study of T-cell memory formation after mild COVID-19. TCRdb ran MiXCR on the 5' RACE reads and lists one entry per CDR3 protein. The sample consists of hundreds of thousands of distinct CDR3 sequences, about 13% of them appearing once. Sequencing used PBMCs or a T cell subset sorted from them (not recorded which). All receptors come from a man between 18 and 29 years old who had mild COVID-19 (a few samples of this study predate the infection). Cell type and time point are not known.

This clonotype was seen at least ten times. The CDR3 loop is CASSWGATYNEQFF. The DNA for the CDR3 is TGTGCCAGCTCCTGGGGCGCTACCTACAATGAGCAGTTCTTC. The rearrangement joins TRBV7-9 to TRBJ2-1; TRBD1 is a possible D gene (5 bases). Germline CDR1 SEHNR, CDR2 FQNEAQ (reference sequence). The ends were cut back, 8 bases at V and 2 bases at J, with 13 bases in the middle. This CDR3 spans 14 amino acids.

This clonotype was observed a handful of times. One end of the junction is discordant with germline, which a read error may explain. V usage is TRBV7-7 and J usage is TRBJ2-5; D may be TRBD1 (7 bases). From germline, CDR1 is SSHAT and CDR2 FNYEAQ (reference sequence). The length of the CDR3 is 15 residues. CDR3 in DNA: TGTGCTAGCAGTCCAGGGGGGACGGGCCAAGAGACCCAGTACTTC. Protein: CASSPGGTGQETQYF. Full variable domain (remainder filled in from reference TRBV7-7 and TRBJ2-5): GAGVSQSPRYKVTKRGQDVTLRCDPISSHATLYWYQQALGQGPEFLTYFNYEAQPDKSGLPSDRFSAERPEGSISTLTIQRTEQRDSAMYRCASSPGGTGQETQYFGPGTRLLVL.

This clonotype was observed a handful of times. The rearrangement joins TRBV12-3 or TRBV12-4 to TRBJ2-6, with D possibly being TRBD1 or TRBD2 (5 bases each). With 5 bases removed from V and 0 bases from J, the gap between germline ends came to 17 bases. The CDR3 covers 18 residues. In DNA form, the CDR3 reads TGTGCCAGCAGTCCCGCCCGGGGCAGAGTCTCTGGGGCCAACGTCCTGACTTTC. This encodes CASSPARGRVSGANVLTF.

This clonotype was seen a few times. The rearrangement uses TRBV6-2 or TRBV6-3 and TRBJ2-7; 7 bases map to TRBD1. In germline, CDR1 is MNHEY, CDR2 SVGEGT. The CDR3 is 16 amino acids. Trimming at V came to 0 bases and at J to 2 bases, leaving 7 bases not matched to a gene. CDR3: CASSYSPTGATYEQYV. The DNA of the CDR3 is TGTGCCAGCAGTTACTCTCCAACAGGGGCAACCTACGAGCAGTACGTC.

This clonotype was detected ten times or more. CDR3 nucleotide sequence: TGTGCCAGCAGCCTACTACAGGGGGCAGCTAATGAAAAACTGTTTTTT. This sequence encodes CASSLLQGAANEKLFF. The chain links TRBV5-6 to TRBJ1-4, with TRBD1 matching over 9 bases. There are 16 residues in the CDR3. The germline V gene encodes CDR1 SGHDT and CDR2 YYEEEE. The V gene end was trimmed by 4 bases and the J gene end by 3 bases; junction bases not matched to a gene: 7.

This clonotype appeared many times. The chain employs TRBV20-1 and TRBJ1-5; 7 bases are shared with TRBD1. The germline V gene encodes CDR1 DFQATT and CDR2 SNEGSKA (reference sequence). The CDR3 is 15 amino acids. V lost 0 bases, J lost 6 bases, and 8 bases stayed unmatched. For the CDR3, the DNA is TGCAGTGCTAGAGATCCGACAGGGTGGGCTCAGCCCCAGCATTTT. It is translated as CSARDPTGWAQPQHF.

A note on this clonotype: One junction end disagrees with the germline gene, perhaps due to a read error. The V and J genes are TRBV28 and TRBJ1-1; perhaps TRBD1 as D (5 bases). CDR1 is MDHEN, CDR2 SYDVKM, per germline. The CDR3 length is 13 residues. Here the CDR3 DNA reads TGCGATAGAGGTTCTGGGGGTAAAACTGAAGCTTTCTTT. This encodes CDRGSGGKTEAFF.

The chain has TRBV20-1 and TRBJ2-3; the match to TRBD2 covers 8 bases. Looked up from germline, CDR1 is DFQATT and CDR2 is SNEGSKA (reference sequence). CDR3 length: 16 residues. J was trimmed by 1 base and V by 5 bases; bases with no gene match: 11. The CDR3 DNA is TGCAGTGCTCCCCAAGGGTGGCGGGGGGGCACAGATACGCAGTATTTT. It translates to CSAPQGWRGGTDTQYF.

A few counts support this clonotype. This chain links TRBV6-4 with TRBJ2-2; TRBD1 might be the D (5 bases). Trimming shortened V by 4 bases and J by 1 base, and 10 bases separated the two germline ends. In germline, CDR1 is MRHNA, CDR2 SNTAGT. The CDR3 loop spans 15 amino acids. Written as DNA, the CDR3 is TGTGCCAGCAGTGTACAGGCAGGGAACACCGGGGAGCTGTTTTTT. Its protein product is CASSVQAGNTGELFF.

This clonotype has a count of ten or more. This chain connects TRBV5-1 to TRBJ1-1; D is possibly TRBD1 (5 bases). Germline V CDR1 and CDR2: SGHRS, YFSETQ. The CDR3 consists of 17 residues. The V end lost 0 bases, the J end lost 5 bases, and 20 bases lay between the germline ends. The CDR3 coding sequence is TGCGCCAGCAGCTTGGCGTTTCGGGTCCAGGGCGGAACTGAAGCTTTCTTT. It is translated as CASSLAFRVQGGTEAFF.

This clonotype was counted at least ten times. This chain uses TRBV7-9 with TRBJ2-2; possibly TRBD1 for D (5 bases). V was trimmed by 0 bases and J by 7 bases, leaving 27 bases between them. The CDR3 totals 20 residues. Germline values: CDR1 SEHNR, CDR2 FQNEAQ (reference sequence). Written as DNA, the CDR3 is TGTGCCAGCAGCTTAGCGCCAGGGTCGACAGAGGATCCAACCGGCGGGGAGCTGTTTTTT. Its translation is CASSLAPGSTEDPTGGELFF.

This clonotype has only a few counts. The V and J genes are TRBV7-3 and TRBJ2-3; 11 bases are shared with TRBD2. The germline V gene encodes CDR1 SGHTA and CDR2 FQGTGA. The CDR3 contains 16 residues. Germline trimming cut 5 bases from V and 3 bases from J; bases unmatched to any gene: 7. CDR3 DNA: TGTGCCAGCAGCAGGGGGACTAGCGGAGCTACAGATACGCAGTATTTT. Protein: CASSRGTSGATDTQYF.

This clonotype was seen a handful of times. V is TRBV11-3 and J is TRBJ2-5; TRBD1 is a possible D gene (8 bases). This CDR3 contains 16 residues. Germline V lookup: CDR1 SGHNT, CDR2 YENEEA. V lost 5 bases, J lost 0 bases, and 16 bases lay in between. CDR3 amino acids: CASSPGQGGYQETQYF. For the CDR3, the DNA is TGTGCCAGCAGCCCAGGACAGGGAGGGTACCAAGAGACCCAGTACTTC.

This clonotype was recorded a few times. This chain connects TRBV6-5 to TRBJ2-1, with D maybe TRBD1 (5 bases). V was shortened by 5 bases and J by 8 bases, with 13 bases between the two germline ends. CDR3 length: 13 amino acids. CDR1 is MNHEY, CDR2 SVGAGI, per germline. The CDR3 DNA is TGTGCCAGCAGTGCCTACCCAGGGTATGAGCAGTTCTTC. Translation: CASSAYPGYEQFF.

This rearrangement joins TRBV27 to TRBJ2-3, with 10 bases fitting TRBD2. This CDR3 has 16 residues. Looked up from germline, CDR1 is MNHEY and CDR2 is SMNVEV (reference sequence). Trimming removed 5 bases from V and 2 bases from J; junction bases left unmatched: 7. The CDR3 loop reads CASSTRTSGFTDTQYF. In DNA, the CDR3 is TGTGCCAGCAGTACGCGGACTAGCGGATTCACAGATACGCAGTATTTT.

DNA for the CDR3: TGTGCCAGCAGTTACTCTTCTGACAGGGTGCCCGGCTACACCTTC. Protein: CASSYSSDRVPGYTF. V and J are TRBV6-2 or TRBV6-3 and TRBJ1-2; TRBD1 aligns across 7 bases. CDR3 length: 15 residues. Looked up from germline, CDR1 is MNHEY and CDR2 is SVGEGT. V shed 0 bases and J 8 bases; nucleotides not matched to a gene: 9.

This clonotype occurred a few times. V is TRBV6-6 and J is TRBJ2-6; 7 nucleotides align to TRBD1. CDR3 length: 17 residues. The germline gives CDR1 MNHNY, CDR2 SVGAGI (reference sequence). The trim removed 6 bases at V and 1 base at J, leaving 9 bases unmatched. The CDR3 protein is CASRGKGAWSGANVLTF. The CDR3 nucleotides read TGTGCCAGCAGGGGCAAGGGGGCATGGTCTGGGGCCAACGTCCTGACTTTC.

V gene TRBV18 combines with J gene TRBJ1-1, with D hard to call. The CDR3 consists of 14 residues. The V and J ends lost 2 bases and 2 bases respectively, with 9 bases between them. CDR1 and CDR2 from the germline V gene are KGHSH and LQKENI. The DNA of the CDR3 is TGTGCCAGCTCACCAAATAAGGCTAACACTGAAGCTTTCTTT. It encodes CASSPNKANTEAFF.

This clonotype was counted only a few times. The gene calls are TRBV3-1 and TRBJ2-7; unclear D gene. The CDR3 is 12 residues long. The germline gives CDR1 LGHDT, CDR2 YNNKEL (reference sequence). Deletions cut 3 bases from V and 9 bases from J, with 12 bases between. The CDR3 DNA reads as TGTGCCAGCAGCCAGTTCAGCTCGAGGCAGTACTTC. This gives the protein CASSQFSSRQYF.

This clonotype has just a few counts. This chain links TRBV6-2 or TRBV6-3 with TRBJ1-5; TRBD1 is a possible D gene (6 bases). The V and J ends lost 6 bases and 5 bases respectively, with 14 bases between them. The CDR3 is 14 residues long. Germline V lookup: CDR1 MNHEY, CDR2 SVGEGT. The chain's CDR3 is CASSEIEGDQPQHF. DNA of the CDR3: TGTGCCAGCAGCGAGATCGAGGGGGATCAGCCCCAGCATTTT.

CDR3 sequence: CASSVLATGELFF. CDR3 sequence (DNA): TGTGCCAGCAGCGTGCTAGCCACCGGGGAGCTGTTTTTT. The J gene is TRBJ2-2, the V gene TRBV5-4; TRBD2 is a possible D gene (5 bases). The CDR3 covers 13 residues. Trimming shortened V by 4 bases and J by 4 bases, and 8 bases separated the two germline ends. The germline V gene encodes CDR1 SGHNT and CDR2 YYREEE (reference sequence).

The chain couples TRBV2 to TRBJ1-4; 7 positions agree with TRBD1. This CDR3 is built from 13 residues. The V segment lost 8 bases and the J segment 5 bases; nucleotides outside the gene matches: 5. In germline, CDR1 is SNHLY, CDR2 FYNNEI. The CDR3 region is CASRGRGNEKLFF. In DNA, the CDR3 is TGTGCCAGCCGGGGCAGGGGGAATGAAAAACTGTTTTTT.

The chain recombines TRBV12-3 or TRBV12-4 with TRBJ1-2; a possible D gene is TRBD1 (5 bases). Trimming took off 5 bases at V and 8 bases at J, with 12 bases between the two ends. This CDR3 is 12 amino acids long. CDR3 nucleotide sequence: TGTGCCAGCAGTCACTCTCGGGACGGCTACACCTTC. Protein product: CASSHSRDGYTF.

The V and J genes are TRBV5-1 and TRBJ2-5; 8 nucleotides line up with TRBD1. Germline CDR1 reads SGHRS; CDR2 reads YFSETQ. This CDR3 has 14 amino acids. Trimming removed 3 bases from V and 5 bases from J; junction bases left unmatched: 6. CDR3 nucleotide sequence: TGCGCCAGCAGCTCCCAGGGGGCTGAGGAGACCCAGTACTTC. It yields the protein CASSSQGAEETQYF.

The chain couples TRBV6-2 or TRBV6-3 to TRBJ1-6; D possibly corresponds to TRBD1 (5 bases). The CDR3 runs 13 residues. Germline loops: CDR1 MNHEY, CDR2 SVGEGT. V was pared by 4 bases and J by 13 bases, with 14 bases between. The CDR3 protein is CASSWRGSHPLHF. The DNA for the CDR3 is TGTGCCAGCAGTTGGCGGGGCTCACATCCCCTCCACTTT.

This clonotype showed up just once. The V call is TRBV9, the J call TRBJ2-1, with 12 bases lining up with TRBD1. The CDR3 is 18 amino acids. CDR1 and CDR2 from the germline V gene are SGDLS and YYNGEE. Trimming cost V 0 bases and J 8 bases; bases outside gene matches: 12. The CDR3 DNA is TGTGCCAGCAGCGTAGAATTACCCCCCGGGACAGGGGGCGATGAGCAGTTCTTC. Protein sequence: CASSVELPPGTGGDEQFF.

The gene calls are TRBV28 and TRBJ2-3; 7 nucleotides match TRBD2. The CDR3 extends over 15 amino acids. With V trimmed by 4 bases and J by 11 bases, 15 bases remained unmatched. CDR1 MDHEN and CDR2 SYDVKM come from the germline V gene. CDR3 residues: CASSSPPSRGDLQYF. The CDR3 coding sequence is TGTGCCAGCAGTTCACCCCCAAGCCGGGGGGACCTGCAGTATTTT.

This rearrangement joins TRBV5-1 to TRBJ2-2; D call uncertain. Per germline, CDR1 SGHRS and CDR2 YFSETQ. V was trimmed by 5 bases and J by 4 bases, leaving 6 bases between them. The CDR3 totals 12 residues. The CDR3, as DNA: TGCGCCAGCAGTTGGAGCACCGGGGAGCTGTTTTTT. This encodes CASSWSTGELFF.

This sequence joins TRBV20-1 and TRBJ1-5, with unresolved D. The V gene's germline CDR1 is DFQATT and CDR2 SNEGSKA (reference sequence). V gave up 4 bases and J gave up 6 bases, with 22 bases separating them. The CDR3 contains 16 residues. The CDR3 reads CSATPEWGGIGQPQHF. The CDR3 bases are TGCAGTGCTACCCCCGAATGGGGAGGTATTGGTCAGCCCCAGCATTTT.

This clonotype was detected a few times. The CDR3 region is CSAGISGETQYF. DNA for the CDR3: TGCAGCGCCGGGATCTCCGGAGAGACCCAGTACTTC. The rearrangement links TRBV29-1 to TRBJ2-5; weak D call: TRBD2 (5 bases). From germline, CDR1 is SQVTM and CDR2 ANQGSEA. V gave up 7 bases and J gave up 4 bases, with 13 bases separating them. The CDR3 is 12 amino acids.

CDR3 loop: CASSLISGGPTDTQYF. The CDR3 DNA is TGTGCCAGCAGCCTAATCTCGGGGGGGCCGACAGATACGCAGTATTTT. This rearrangement joins TRBV7-3 to TRBJ2-3; 8 nucleotides agree with TRBD2. The CDR3 runs to 16 residues. Germline assignment: CDR1 SGHTA and CDR2 FQGTGA. V shed 5 bases and J 3 bases; nucleotides not matched to a gene: 10.

This clonotype was seen a handful of times. This chain's CDR3 is CASSEGRETQYF. In DNA, the CDR3 is TGTGCCAGCAGTGAGGGGCGAGAGACCCAGTACTTC. This chain links TRBV2 with TRBJ2-5; maybe TRBD1 (5 bases). Germline values: CDR1 SNHLY, CDR2 FYNNEI. The CDR3 has 12 residues. The germline V and J ends were trimmed by 3 bases and 4 bases, with 6 bases remaining between them.